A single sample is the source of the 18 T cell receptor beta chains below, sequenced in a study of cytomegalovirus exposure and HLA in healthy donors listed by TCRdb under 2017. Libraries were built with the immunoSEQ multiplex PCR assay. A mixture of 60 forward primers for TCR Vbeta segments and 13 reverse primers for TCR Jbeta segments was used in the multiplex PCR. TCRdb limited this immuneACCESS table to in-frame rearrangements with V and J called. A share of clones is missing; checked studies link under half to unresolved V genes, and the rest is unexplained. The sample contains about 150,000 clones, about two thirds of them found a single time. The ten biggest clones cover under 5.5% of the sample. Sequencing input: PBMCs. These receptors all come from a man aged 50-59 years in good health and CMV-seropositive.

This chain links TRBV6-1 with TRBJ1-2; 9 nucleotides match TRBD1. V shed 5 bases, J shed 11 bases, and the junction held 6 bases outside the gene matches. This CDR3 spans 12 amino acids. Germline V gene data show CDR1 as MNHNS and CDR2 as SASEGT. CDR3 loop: CASSRDRASYTF. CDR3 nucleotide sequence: TGTGCCAGCAGTAGGGACAGGGCCTCTTACACCTTC.

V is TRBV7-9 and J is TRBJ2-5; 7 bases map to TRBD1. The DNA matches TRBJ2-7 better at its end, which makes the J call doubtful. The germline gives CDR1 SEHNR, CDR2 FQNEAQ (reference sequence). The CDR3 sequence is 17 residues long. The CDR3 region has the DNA TGTGCCAGCAGCCCAGTGGGGGCAGGGGGTTTATTCTACGAGCAGTACTTC. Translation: CASSPVGAGGLFYEQYF.

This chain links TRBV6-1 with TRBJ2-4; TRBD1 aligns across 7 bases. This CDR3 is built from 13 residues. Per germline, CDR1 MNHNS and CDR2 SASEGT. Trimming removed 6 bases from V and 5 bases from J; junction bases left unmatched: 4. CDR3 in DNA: TGTGCCAGCAGCCCCGGGACAGAAAACATTCAGTACTTC. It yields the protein CASSPGTENIQYF.

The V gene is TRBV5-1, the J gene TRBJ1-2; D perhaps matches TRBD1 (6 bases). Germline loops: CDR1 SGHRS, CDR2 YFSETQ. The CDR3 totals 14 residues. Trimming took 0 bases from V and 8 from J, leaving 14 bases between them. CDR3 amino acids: CASSLGGPGQGYTF. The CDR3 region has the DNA TGCGCCAGCAGCTTGGGGGGGCCGGGTCAAGGCTACACCTTC.

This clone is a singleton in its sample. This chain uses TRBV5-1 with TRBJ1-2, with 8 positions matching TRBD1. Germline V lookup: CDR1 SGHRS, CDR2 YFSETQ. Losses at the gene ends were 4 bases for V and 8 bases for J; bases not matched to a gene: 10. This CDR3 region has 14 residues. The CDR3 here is CASSPDRGLGGYTF. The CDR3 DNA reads TGCGCCAGCAGCCCCGACAGGGGACTCGGGGGCTACACCTTC.

CDR3 region: CASSSGLAGATGELFF. The CDR3 DNA follows: TGTGCCAGCAGCTCCGGACTAGCGGGCGCCACCGGGGAGCTGTTTTTT. The V gene is TRBV7-2, the J gene TRBJ2-2; TRBD2 matches 11 bases. The CDR3 covers 16 residues. Per germline, CDR1 SGHTA and CDR2 FQGNSA. Unmatched junction bases numbered 5, after V lost 4 bases and J lost 4 bases.

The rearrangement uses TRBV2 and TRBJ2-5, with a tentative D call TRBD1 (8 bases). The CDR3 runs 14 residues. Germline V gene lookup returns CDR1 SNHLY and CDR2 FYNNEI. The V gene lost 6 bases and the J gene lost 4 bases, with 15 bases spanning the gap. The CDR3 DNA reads TGTGCCAGCAGCGGACAGGGAGGGGTAGAGACCCAGTACTTC. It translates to CASSGQGGVETQYF.

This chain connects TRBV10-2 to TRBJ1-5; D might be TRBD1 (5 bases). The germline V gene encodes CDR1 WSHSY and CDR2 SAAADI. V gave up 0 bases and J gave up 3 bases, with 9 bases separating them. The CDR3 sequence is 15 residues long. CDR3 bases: TGCGCCAGCAGTGAGTCGGGAGGGGTCAATCAGCCCCAGCATTTT. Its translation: CASSESGGVNQPQHF.

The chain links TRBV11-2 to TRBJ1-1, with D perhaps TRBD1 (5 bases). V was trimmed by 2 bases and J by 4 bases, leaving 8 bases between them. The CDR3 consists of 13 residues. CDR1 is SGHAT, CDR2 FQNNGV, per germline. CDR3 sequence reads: CASSLRGGTEAFF. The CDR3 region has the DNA TGTGCCAGCAGCTTACGGGGGGGCACTGAAGCTTTCTTT.

The CDR3 reads CACSQGVSYEQYF. The CDR3 DNA is TGTGCCTGCTCACAGGGGGTTTCCTACGAGCAGTACTTC. The V and J genes are TRBV11-3 and TRBJ2-7; 8 nucleotides agree with TRBD1. Germline loops: CDR1 SGHNT, CDR2 YENEEA. J lost 1 base, V lost 11 bases, and 7 bases had no gene match. The CDR3 consists of 13 residues.

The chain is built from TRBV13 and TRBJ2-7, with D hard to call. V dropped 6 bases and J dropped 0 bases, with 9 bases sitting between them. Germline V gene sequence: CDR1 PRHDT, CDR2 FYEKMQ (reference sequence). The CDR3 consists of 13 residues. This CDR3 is CASSPGSSYEQYF. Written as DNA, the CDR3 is TGTGCCAGCAGTCCCGGTAGCTCCTACGAGCAGTACTTC.

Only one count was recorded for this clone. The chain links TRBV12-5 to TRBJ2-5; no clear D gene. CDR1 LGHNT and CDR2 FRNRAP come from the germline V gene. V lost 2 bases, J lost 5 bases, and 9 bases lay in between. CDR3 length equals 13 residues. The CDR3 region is CASGLSNKETQYF. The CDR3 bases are TGTGCTAGTGGTTTGTCGAACAAGGAGACCCAGTACTTC.

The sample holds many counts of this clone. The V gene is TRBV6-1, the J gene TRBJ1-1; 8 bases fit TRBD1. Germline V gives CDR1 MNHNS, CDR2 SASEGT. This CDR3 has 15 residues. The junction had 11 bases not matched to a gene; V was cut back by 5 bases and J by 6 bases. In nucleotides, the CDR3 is TGTGCCAGCAGTCCAGTGAGTACAGGGGGTCCTGAAGCTTTCTTT. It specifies CASSPVSTGGPEAFF.

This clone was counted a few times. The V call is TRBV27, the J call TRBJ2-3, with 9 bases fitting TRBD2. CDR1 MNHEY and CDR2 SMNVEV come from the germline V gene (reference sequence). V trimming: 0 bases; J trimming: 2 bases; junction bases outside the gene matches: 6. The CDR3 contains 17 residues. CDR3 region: CASSLSATSGTTDTQYF. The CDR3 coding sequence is TGTGCCAGCAGTTTATCAGCGACTAGCGGAACCACAGATACGCAGTATTTT.

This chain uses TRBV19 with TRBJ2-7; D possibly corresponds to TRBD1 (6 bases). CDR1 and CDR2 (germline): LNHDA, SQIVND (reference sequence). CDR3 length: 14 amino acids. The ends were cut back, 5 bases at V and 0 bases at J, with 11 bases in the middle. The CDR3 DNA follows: TGTGCCAGTAGTCCATACAGGGACTCCTACGAGCAGTACTTC. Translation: CASSPYRDSYEQYF.

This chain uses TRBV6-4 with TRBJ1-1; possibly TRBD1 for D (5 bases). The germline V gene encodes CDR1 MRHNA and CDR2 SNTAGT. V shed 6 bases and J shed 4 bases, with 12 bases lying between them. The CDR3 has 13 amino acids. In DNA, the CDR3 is TGTGCCAGCAGGAATCAGGGAGGCACTGAAGCTTTCTTT. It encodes CASRNQGGTEAFF.

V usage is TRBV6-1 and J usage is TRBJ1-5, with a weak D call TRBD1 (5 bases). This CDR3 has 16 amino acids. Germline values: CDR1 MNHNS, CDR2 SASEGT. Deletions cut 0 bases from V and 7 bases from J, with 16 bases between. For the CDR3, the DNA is TGTGCCAGCAGTGAAGCGCTTCGGAGGGGCCGACAGCCCCAGCATTTT. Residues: CASSEALRRGRQPQHF.

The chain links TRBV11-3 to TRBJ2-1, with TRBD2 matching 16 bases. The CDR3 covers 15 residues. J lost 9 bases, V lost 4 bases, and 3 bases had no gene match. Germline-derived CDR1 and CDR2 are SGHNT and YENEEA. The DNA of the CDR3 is TGTGCCAGCAGCTCGGGACTAGCGGGAGGGGGTGAGCAGTTCTTC. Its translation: CASSSGLAGGGEQFF.